This TCR beta chain is drawn from a study of blood T cell repertoires in COVID-19. At the level of the study: Both acute and convalescent COVID-19 samples were obtained from the United States, Italy and Spain. Nucleic acid was either cDNA or gDNA, and it came from T cells, B-cell-depleted T cells, or PBMCs.

In the case of this clone: A junction boundary mismatches the germline segment, possibly from a read error.

The CDR3 totals 11 residues. Germline assignment: CDR1 LGHDT and CDR2 YNNKEL (reference sequence). Per the original data handling: Amplification of reference gene primers was used by the study to estimate nucleated cell counts. TCRdb's table, derived via immunoSEQ multiplex PCR, lists solely in-frame clones and lacks some. The V and J calls and clone size are taken from that table; D and trimming were inferred from the DNA. This table holds 250,000 to 300,000 clones, around 81% found once. The chain employs TRBV3-1 (or the pseudogene TRBV3-2) and TRBJ2-2; TRBD2 matches at 7 bases. The sample consisted of peripheral blood. The receptor comes from a woman aged 55-70 years with active or convalescent COVID-19. The CDR3 loop is CASSQGGGLFF. Here the CDR3 DNA reads TGTGCCAGCAGCCAAGGGGGGGGGCTGTTTTTT.